This T cell receptor (beta chain) is drawn from a study of cytomegalovirus exposure and HLA in healthy donors. This clone has only a few counts. Amplification used 60 Vbeta primers and 13 Jbeta primers. Clones were sequenced by immunoSEQ multiplex PCR, and TCRdb holds only the in-frame ones, with some missing. The repertoire consists of about 120,000 clones, with roughly 8.6% occurring once and the leading ten covering approximately 6.4%. Sample: PBMCs. This receptor was taken from a woman aged 40-49 years in good health and CMV-seropositive.

The CDR3: CASSAGVEGYTF. The CDR3 DNA sequence: TGTGCCAGCAGCGCCGGGGTGGAAGGCTACACCTTC. The chain joins TRBV6-5 to TRBJ1-2; unclear D gene. Germline values: CDR1 MNHEY, CDR2 SVGAGI. The CDR3 length is 12 residues. The V end lost 6 bases, the J end lost 8 bases, and 13 bases lay between the germline ends.